One sample yielded the 27 T cell receptor beta chains listed below, sequenced in a study of CD8 T cells in ankylosing spondylitis. Using its own MiXCR run on the 5' RACE reads, TCRdb lists one record per CDR3 protein. The sample comprises 100,000 to 150,000 distinct CDR3 sequences, about an eighth of which are singletons, and about 3% rests with the top ten. Sequencing was carried out using blood, either unsorted or a sorted T cell fraction (not recorded which). The receptors come from a female donor with ankylosing spondylitis or in good health (not recorded which).

The rearrangement uses TRBV20-1 and TRBJ2-1; TRBD2 matches 8 bases. V shed 3 bases and J 2 bases; nucleotides not matched to a gene: 6. This CDR3 has 15 residues. In germline, CDR1 is DFQATT, CDR2 SNEGSKA (reference sequence). CDR3 protein: CSASGAGVTYNEQFF. The CDR3 DNA is TGCAGTGCTAGTGGAGCGGGAGTCACCTACAATGAGCAGTTCTTC.

This clonotype appeared a few times. CDR3 residues: CASSFGNHAGAGELFF. In DNA, the CDR3 is TGTGCCAGCAGTTTCGGAAACCATGCTGGGGCCGGGGAGCTGTTTTTT. The gene calls are TRBV28 and TRBJ2-2; D gene uncertain. There are 16 residues in the CDR3. V lost 3 bases, J lost 6 bases, and 17 bases lay in between. Germline V lookup: CDR1 MDHEN, CDR2 SYDVKM.

This clonotype was found a few times. This chain joins TRBV6-5 and TRBJ2-3; no clear D gene. Between the trimmed V and J ends, which lost 0 bases and 2 bases, there was a span of 6 bases. CDR1 is MNHEY, CDR2 SVGAGI, per germline. The CDR3 has 14 residues. In DNA form, the CDR3 reads TGTGCCAGCAGTTACTCTGTCCTCACAGATACGCAGTATTTT. Amino acid sequence: CASSYSVLTDTQYF.

This clonotype has at least ten counts. V usage is TRBV19 and J usage is TRBJ2-1, with 12 bases matching TRBD2. This CDR3 region has 13 residues. V lost 10 bases and J lost 10; bases outside the gene matches: 8. CDR1 LNHDA and CDR2 SQIVND come from the germline V gene (reference sequence). CDR3 in DNA: TGTGCCATGACTAGCGGGAGAACGGGGGAGCAGTTCTTC. Amino acids: CAMTSGRTGEQFF.

The gene calls are TRBV21-1 and TRBJ2-5; the table names TRBD2, a call not compared with the DNA. TRBV21-1 is flagged as a pseudogene. CDR3 length: 15 residues. CDR3: CARTRRRGYQETQYF. CDR3 coding DNA: TGTGCCAGGACCCGGAGGAGGGGTTACCAAGAGACCCAGTACTTC.

This clonotype was counted a few times. This chain joins TRBV18 and TRBJ1-1, with 10 positions matching TRBD1. CDR3 length: 16 residues. Trimming cost V 3 bases and J 2 bases; bases outside gene matches: 6. Per germline, CDR1 KGHSH and CDR2 LQKENI. The CDR3 region is CASSPGTGVVNTEAFF. The CDR3 nucleotides read TGTGCCAGCTCACCGGGGACAGGGGTGGTAAACACTGAAGCTTTCTTT.

This clonotype was seen many times. The J gene is TRBJ2-2, the V gene TRBV2, with 8 nucleotides matching TRBD2. The CDR3 contains 17 residues. With 1 base clipped from V and 5 bases from J, the junction kept 9 bases outside the gene matches. Germline V lookup: CDR1 SNHLY, CDR2 FYNNEI. DNA for the CDR3: TGTGCCAGCAGTGAAGTTCGGGGGGGTCTACGGACCGGGGAGCTGTTTTTT. Protein product: CASSEVRGGLRTGELFF.

The gene calls are TRBV5-6 and TRBJ2-3, with 9 bases aligning to TRBD2. Germline CDR1 is SGHDT and CDR2 is YYEEEE. The V gene end was trimmed by 2 bases and the J gene end by 8 bases; junction bases not matched to a gene: 12. The CDR3 contains 16 residues. As DNA, the CDR3 is TGTGCCAGCAGCTTTATTTCGGTGGTAGCGGGGGCTACGCAGTATTTT. It translates to CASSFISVVAGATQYF.

In its sample, this clonotype was seen many times. The chain uses TRBV20-1 and TRBJ1-1; no clear D. V was pared by 3 bases and J by 1 base, with 12 bases between. This CDR3 spans 14 amino acids. Looked up from germline, CDR1 is DFQATT and CDR2 is SNEGSKA (reference sequence). CDR3 residues: CSARIGGRNTEAFF. CDR3 nucleotide sequence: TGCAGTGCTAGGATTGGAGGGAGGAACACTGAAGCTTTCTTT.

This clonotype showed up just a few times. This rearrangement joins TRBV9 to TRBJ2-3, with D tentatively TRBD1 (11 bases). V was trimmed by 5 bases and J by 2 bases, leaving 33 bases between them. Germline CDR1 is SGDLS and CDR2 is YYNGEE. The CDR3 is made up of 21 amino acids. CDR3 region: CASSWGTGGLALKQNTDTQYF. CDR3 DNA: TGTGCCAGCAGTTGGGGGACAGGGGGACTAGCGTTAAAGCAGAACACAGATACGCAGTATTTT.

Remarks on this clonotype: The junction does not match germline at one end; this may be a read error. The CDR3 is CAGRRRGQTEAFF. CDR3 bases: TGTGCCGGCAGAAGAAGGGGGCAGACTGAAGCTTTCTTT. The chain uses TRBV6-1 and TRBJ1-1; 7 nucleotides match TRBD1. CDR3 length equals 13 residues. Per the germline V gene, CDR1 is MNHNS and CDR2 is SASEGT.

This clonotype occurred many times. This rearrangement joins TRBV20-1 to TRBJ2-3; 14 bases map to TRBD2. The CDR3 has 17 residues. CDR1 and CDR2 (germline): DFQATT, SNEGSKA (reference sequence). J lost 0 bases, V lost 6 bases, and 8 bases had no gene match. DNA of the CDR3: TGCAGTGCGCGGGGACTAGCGGGGGAAACTAGCACAGATACGCAGTATTTT. This codes for CSARGLAGETSTDTQYF.

This clonotype has at least ten counts. The rearrangement joins TRBV29-1 to TRBJ2-7, with D unresolved. The V gene's germline CDR1 is SQVTM and CDR2 ANQGSEA. Trimming took 2 bases from V and 2 from J, leaving 7 bases between them. This CDR3 contains 12 residues. This chain's CDR3 is CSVEIRAYEQYF. The CDR3 region has the DNA TGCAGCGTTGAAATTAGGGCCTACGAGCAGTACTTC.

This clonotype was seen at least ten times. The V and J genes are TRBV5-1 and TRBJ2-3, with D possibly TRBD2 on 5 matching bases. The CDR3 extends over 14 amino acids. CDR1 is SGHRS, CDR2 YFSETQ, per germline. V was pared by 0 bases and J by 4 bases, with 9 bases between. The CDR3, as DNA: TGCGCCAGCAGCTTGGAAAGAGCGGCAGATACGCAGTATTTT. It encodes CASSLERAADTQYF.

This clonotype showed up many times. The V call is TRBV7-2, the J call TRBJ1-1; D remains ambiguous. This CDR3 region has 15 residues. Germline-derived CDR1 and CDR2 are SGHTA and FQGNSA. The V end was cut by 6 bases, the J end by 0 bases, with 14 bases between. The CDR3 coding sequence is TGTGCCAGCAGTCTGACGGTGATTATGAACACTGAAGCTTTCTTT. This sequence encodes CASSLTVIMNTEAFF.

At least ten counts were recorded for this clonotype. The chain recombines TRBV20-1 with TRBJ1-3; D is uncertain. V was cut by 4 bases and J by 4 bases, with 14 bases left in between. The CDR3 is 14 residues long. Per germline, CDR1 DFQATT and CDR2 SNEGSKA (reference sequence). DNA of the CDR3: TGCAGTGCTACTAGGACGGACGGCGGAAACACCATATATTTT. Translation: CSATRTDGGNTIYF.

This clonotype came up a few times. This rearrangement joins TRBV5-1 to TRBJ1-2; D is possibly TRBD1 (5 bases). The CDR3 is made up of 14 amino acids. V shed 4 bases and J shed 6 bases, with 16 bases lying between them. Germline CDR1 SGHRS, CDR2 YFSETQ. The CDR3 is CASSPLASRDGYTF. CDR3 in DNA: TGCGCCAGCAGCCCCTTAGCGTCCAGGGATGGCTACACCTTC.

This clonotype was found many times. The chain is built from TRBV5-1 and TRBJ2-1, with D unclear. From germline, CDR1 is SGHRS and CDR2 YFSETQ. CDR3 size: 11 residues. Trimming took 2 bases from V and 9 from J, leaving 6 bases between them. DNA of the CDR3: TGCGCCAGCAGCTTTAGGGTTGAGCAGTTCTTC. This codes for CASSFRVEQFF.

The V gene is TRBV20-1, the J gene TRBJ2-6; D is possibly TRBD1 (6 bases). The V end was cut by 5 bases, the J end by 2 bases, with 13 bases between. CDR3 length: 15 amino acids. Per germline, CDR1 DFQATT and CDR2 SNEGSKA (reference sequence). The CDR3 bases are TGCAGTGCTCCTGACAGGCTCCCTGGGGCCAACGTCCTGACTTTC. This gives the protein CSAPDRLPGANVLTF.

This clonotype was seen only a few times. This rearrangement joins TRBV18 to TRBJ2-1; 12 bases are shared with TRBD2. CDR1 is KGHSH and CDR2 is LQKENI in the germline V gene. This CDR3 region has 14 residues. V shed 4 bases, J shed 6 bases, and the junction held 1 base outside the gene matches. The DNA of the CDR3 is TGTGCCAGCTCACGGACTAGCGGGGCCAATGAGCAGTTCTTC. It is translated as CASSRTSGANEQFF.

This clonotype was recorded at least ten times. The V gene is TRBV28, the J gene TRBJ2-1, with D perhaps matching TRBD2 (7 bases). The V and J ends lost 5 bases and 9 bases respectively, with 20 bases between them. The CDR3 is made up of 15 amino acids. Germline CDR1 is MDHEN and CDR2 is SYDVKM. The CDR3 bases are TGTGCCAGCAGTCCCCCCCGAGGGGGGGCTGGTGAGCAGTTCTTC. Protein: CASSPPRGGAGEQFF. Full variable domain (outside the CDR3, taken from reference TRBV28 and TRBJ2-1): DVKVTQSSRYLVKRTGEKVFLECVQDMDHENMFWYRQDPGLGLRLIYFSYDVKMKEKGDIPEGYSVSREKKERFSLILESASTNQTSMYLCASSPPRGGAGEQFFGPGTRLTVL.

This chain links TRBV7-3 with TRBJ2-7; D ambiguous. The V end was cut by 1 base, the J end by 3 bases, with 10 bases between. CDR3 size: 14 residues. From germline, CDR1 is SGHTA and CDR2 FQGTGA. The CDR3 here is CASSLMVILYEQYF. The CDR3 coding sequence is TGTGCCAGCAGCTTAATGGTCATCCTCTACGAGCAGTACTTC.

This clonotype was picked up a small number of times. The chain combines TRBV9 with TRBJ2-1; D may be TRBD1 (6 bases). CDR3 size: 14 residues. Between the trimmed V and J ends, which lost 0 bases and 8 bases, there was a span of 12 bases. Germline values: CDR1 SGDLS, CDR2 YYNGEE. The CDR3 is CASSVVGTKDEQFF. The CDR3 region has the DNA TGTGCCAGCAGCGTAGTGGGGACAAAGGATGAGCAGTTCTTC.

The chain carries TRBV29-1 and TRBJ2-5; D might be TRBD1 or TRBD2, each matching 6 bases. The CDR3 consists of 15 residues. Germline-derived CDR1 and CDR2 are SQVTM and ANQGSEA. Trimming stripped 6 bases from V and 0 bases from J, with 17 bases between. CDR3 protein: CSVGNVGGYQETQYF. The CDR3 coding sequence is TGCAGCGTGGGCAATGTGGGGGGCTACCAAGAGACCCAGTACTTC. Complete variable domain (other parts from reference TRBV29-1 and TRBJ2-5): SAVISQKPSRDICQRGTSLTIQCQVDSQVTMMFWYRQQPGQSLTLIATANQGSEATYESGFVIDKFPISRPNLTFSTLTVSNMSPEDSSIYLCSVGNVGGYQETQYFGPGTRLLVL.

V usage is TRBV7-8 and J usage is TRBJ2-1, with 12 bases aligning to TRBD2. The CDR3 is made up of 18 amino acids. The germline CDR1 and CDR2 sequences are SGHVS and FQNEAQ. V lost 0 bases, J lost 8 bases, and 11 bases stayed unmatched. In nucleotides, the CDR3 is TGTGCCAGCAGCTTAGCGTATCTAGCGGGGGGGCGGGCCCATGAGCAGTTCTTC. This codes for CASSLAYLAGGRAHEQFF. Complete variable domain (other parts from reference TRBV7-8 and TRBJ2-1): GAGVSQSPRYKVAKRGQDVALRCDPISGHVSLFWYQQALGQGPEFLTYFQNEAQLDKSGLPSDRFFAERPEGSVSTLKIQRTQQEDSAVYLCASSLAYLAGGRAHEQFFGPGTRLTVL.

The chain has TRBV29-1 and TRBJ1-2, with TRBD1 identical over 10 bases. V shed 6 bases and J 5 bases; nucleotides not matched to a gene: 6. The CDR3 is 13 residues long. Per germline, CDR1 SQVTM and CDR2 ANQGSEA. The CDR3 sequence: CSVGTGAQYGYTF. The DNA for the CDR3 is TGCAGCGTCGGGACAGGGGCCCAGTATGGCTACACCTTC.

This clonotype has ten or more counts. This rearrangement joins TRBV5-1 to TRBJ2-5; D remains unclear. The germline V and J ends were trimmed by 1 base and 1 base, with 8 bases remaining between them. Germline V gene lookup returns CDR1 SGHRS and CDR2 YFSETQ. This CDR3 has 14 residues. The CDR3 DNA is TGCGCCAGCAGCTTGTACAGCGTCCAAGAGACCCAGTACTTC. Encoded protein: CASSLYSVQETQYF.